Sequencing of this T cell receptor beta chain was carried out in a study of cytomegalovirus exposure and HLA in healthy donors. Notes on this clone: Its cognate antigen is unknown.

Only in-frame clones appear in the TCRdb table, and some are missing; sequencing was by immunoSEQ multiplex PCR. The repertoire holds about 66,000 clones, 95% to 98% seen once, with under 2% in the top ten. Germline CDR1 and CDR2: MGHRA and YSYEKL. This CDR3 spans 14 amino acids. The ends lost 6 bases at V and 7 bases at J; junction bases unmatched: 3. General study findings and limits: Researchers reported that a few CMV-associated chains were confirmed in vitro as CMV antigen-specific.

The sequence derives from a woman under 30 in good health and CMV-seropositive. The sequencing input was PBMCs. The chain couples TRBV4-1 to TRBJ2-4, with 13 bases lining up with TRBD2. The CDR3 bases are TGCGCCAGCAGTCAACTAGCGGGAGGGAACATTCAGTACTTC. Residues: CASSQLAGGNIQYF.